These 27 T cell receptor beta chains share one sample of origin, sequenced in a study of control samples from healthy donors and cancer patients. Repertoires were generated with immunoSEQ multiplex PCR, while TCRdb's copy carries only in-frame clones and drops some. The table records 70,000 or so clones, roughly 84% of them present only once. Specimen: blood. The receptors were sampled from a man aged 50 to 60 in good health.

This chain links TRBV3-1 (or the pseudogene TRBV3-2) with TRBJ2-3; maybe TRBD2 (7 bases). Looked up from germline, CDR1 is LGHDT and CDR2 is YNNKEL (reference sequence). V lost 5 bases to trimming and J lost 2 bases, with 11 bases between them. There are 14 residues in the CDR3. The CDR3 is CASSRGGFTDTQYF. In DNA form, the CDR3 reads TGTGCCAGCAGCAGGGGGGGGTTCACAGATACGCAGTATTTT.

The J gene is TRBJ1-2, the V gene TRBV30; D unclear. The V end lost 3 bases, the J end lost 5 bases, and 13 bases lay between the germline ends. Germline V gene data show CDR1 as GTSNPN and CDR2 as SVGIG (reference sequence). This CDR3 spans 13 amino acids. Here the CDR3 DNA reads TGTGCCTGGAGATGGGAACGGGAATATGGCTACACCTTC. It codes for CAWRWEREYGYTF.

The count of this clone is one. The rearrangement links TRBV30 to TRBJ2-5; D might be TRBD1 (6 bases). This CDR3 has 14 amino acids. Per the germline V gene, CDR1 is GTSNPN and CDR2 is SVGIG (reference sequence). V lost 4 bases and J lost 5, with 17 bases in between. The CDR3 sequence is CAWTQGLARETQYF. The CDR3, as DNA: TGTGCCTGGACCCAGGGGCTAGCCCGGGAGACCCAGTACTTC.

The chain employs TRBV6-1 and TRBJ1-1; 7 bases map to TRBD1. The CDR3 loop spans 14 amino acids. V lost 2 bases and J lost 7; bases outside the gene matches: 7. Germline V gives CDR1 MNHNS, CDR2 SASEGT. Here the CDR3 DNA reads TGTGCCAGCAGTGAACAAGGACGGACAGGTGAAGCTTTCTTT. Translating it yields CASSEQGRTGEAFF.

The chain recombines TRBV29-1 with TRBJ1-1, with a possible D match to TRBD1 (5 bases). Trimming took 4 bases from V and 10 from J, leaving 16 bases between them. This CDR3 spans 12 amino acids. Germline CDR1 and CDR2: SQVTM and ANQGSEA. The CDR3 sequence is CSVGSGLEAAFF. The CDR3 nucleotides read TGCAGCGTTGGATCGGGGCTCGAGGCAGCTTTCTTT.

The sample holds one count of this clone. The rearrangement links TRBV7-8 to TRBJ2-7; no clear D gene. From germline, CDR1 is SGHVS and CDR2 FQNEAQ. The germline V and J ends were trimmed by 5 bases and 3 bases, with 8 bases remaining between them. The CDR3 has 12 amino acids. In DNA form, the CDR3 reads TGTGCCAGCAGCCAGGACGGCTACGAGCAGTACTTC. Amino acids: CASSQDGYEQYF.

The rearrangement joins TRBV29-1 to TRBJ2-3, with D uncertain. V was cut by 8 bases and J by 2 bases, with 17 bases left in between. This CDR3 comprises 14 residues. CDR1 SQVTM and CDR2 ANQGSEA come from the germline V gene. DNA for the CDR3: TGCAGCCCCCAAGGTCTAGACCTCACAGATACGCAGTATTTT. This gives the protein CSPQGLDLTDTQYF.

The rearrangement uses TRBV7-6 and TRBJ1-6; 7 bases align to TRBD1. CDR3 length: 16 amino acids. With 1 base clipped from V and 9 bases from J, the junction kept 9 bases outside the gene matches. Per the germline V gene, CDR1 is SGHVS and CDR2 is FNYEAQ. This CDR3 is CASSLGTGRGVSPLHF. The CDR3 coding sequence is TGTGCCAGCAGCTTAGGGACAGGTAGGGGCGTTTCACCCCTCCACTTT.

This chain links TRBV9 with TRBJ2-5, with D unclear. Germline loops: CDR1 SGDLS, CDR2 YYNGEE. Trimming removed 2 bases at V and 5 bases at J, with 16 bases between. The CDR3 totals 15 residues. The CDR3: CASSVQSGVGETQYF. The CDR3 DNA is TGTGCCAGCAGCGTTCAGTCAGGCGTGGGGGAGACCCAGTACTTC.

This clone appeared a few times. The chain has TRBV25-1 and TRBJ1-5, with TRBD1 matching over 10 bases. In germline, CDR1 is MGHDK, CDR2 SYGVNS. The trim removed 4 bases at V and 1 base at J, leaving 7 bases unmatched. This CDR3 comprises 17 residues. CDR3 bases: TGTGCCAGCAGTGGACAGGGGGCGAGCAAAAGCAATCAGCCCCAGCATTTT. It translates to CASSGQGASKSNQPQHF.

The chain recombines TRBV6-5 with TRBJ1-2, with D unclear. Germline values: CDR1 MNHEY, CDR2 SVGAGI. Trimming shortened V by 11 bases and J by 6 bases, and 10 bases separated the two germline ends. This CDR3 is 10 amino acids long. The CDR3 here is CASRADGYTF. For the CDR3, the DNA is TGTGCCTCCCGCGCGGATGGCTACACCTTC.

The table lists this clone with a few counts. The chain carries TRBV5-4 and TRBJ2-5; maybe TRBD2 (6 bases). Germline assignment: CDR1 SGHNT and CDR2 YYREEE (reference sequence). The CDR3 contains 14 residues. V lost 3 bases, J lost 7 bases, and 16 bases lay in between. The CDR3 is CASSSNSGPGTQYF. CDR3 nucleotides: TGTGCCAGCAGCTCTAACAGCGGGCCCGGGACCCAGTACTTC.

This clone showed up just once. The chain joins TRBV5-5 to TRBJ1-6, with a possible D match to TRBD1 (5 bases). Germline CDR1 and CDR2: SGHKS and YYEKEE (reference sequence). This CDR3 is built from 16 residues. Trimming took 1 base from V and 10 from J, leaving 18 bases between them. The chain's CDR3 is CASSLTGQGAWSPLHF. DNA of the CDR3: TGTGCCAGCAGCTTGACGGGGCAGGGCGCTTGGTCACCCCTCCACTTT.

This sequence joins TRBV7-2 and TRBJ2-2, with D possibly TRBD1 on 6 matching bases. CDR3 size: 15 residues. Deletions cut 4 bases from V and 4 bases from J, with 13 bases between. Germline V lookup: CDR1 SGHTA, CDR2 FQGNSA. The DNA of the CDR3 is TGTGCCAGCAGCTACAAAGGACAGAGCACCGGGGAGCTGTTTTTT. Its translation: CASSYKGQSTGELFF.

The chain couples TRBV19 to TRBJ2-2; 8 bases fit TRBD2. V trimming: 6 bases; J trimming: 5 bases; junction bases outside the gene matches: 8. The germline CDR1 and CDR2 sequences are LNHDA and SQIVND (reference sequence). The CDR3 sequence is 15 residues long. CDR3 in amino acids: CASRTPGLGTGELFF. For the CDR3, the DNA is TGTGCCAGTAGGACACCGGGACTAGGAACCGGGGAGCTGTTTTTT.

The chain is built from TRBV3-1 (or the pseudogene TRBV3-2) and TRBJ2-7; D is unclear. Germline V lookup: CDR1 LGHDT, CDR2 YNNKEL (reference sequence). The CDR3 covers 12 residues. Between the trimmed V and J ends, which lost 3 bases and 7 bases, there was a span of 10 bases. CDR3 region: CASSQNQWEQYF. CDR3 in DNA: TGTGCCAGCAGCCAGAACCAATGGGAGCAGTACTTC.

The chain has TRBV9 and TRBJ1-3; D not resolved. This CDR3 has 17 amino acids. V was cut by 0 bases and J by 0 bases, with 13 bases left in between. Germline V lookup: CDR1 SGDLS, CDR2 YYNGEE. The CDR3 loop is CASSVATGGSSGNTIYF. Written as DNA, the CDR3 is TGTGCCAGCAGCGTAGCTACGGGAGGTAGCTCTGGAAACACCATATATTTT.

This clone was observed once. The chain recombines TRBV4-2 with TRBJ2-5; TRBD2 aligns across 13 bases. The CDR3 totals 20 residues. V lost 3 bases, J lost 0 bases, and 13 bases stayed unmatched. CDR1 is LGHNA and CDR2 is YNFKEQ in the germline V gene. CDR3 loop: CASSHVTTSGRAVDQETQYF. In nucleotides, the CDR3 is TGTGCCAGCAGCCACGTTACAACTAGCGGGAGGGCCGTCGACCAAGAGACCCAGTACTTC.

The rearrangement uses TRBV12-3 or TRBV12-4 and TRBJ1-1; no clear D. The CDR3 extends over 13 amino acids. V was trimmed by 2 bases and J by 6 bases, leaving 10 bases between them. The CDR3: CASSLNGRAEAFF. CDR3 in DNA: TGTGCCAGCAGTTTAAATGGGAGGGCTGAAGCTTTCTTT.

V gene TRBV24-1 combines with J gene TRBJ1-1, with 9 bases matching TRBD1. The V segment lost 9 bases and the J segment 5 bases; nucleotides outside the gene matches: 9. CDR1 KGHDR and CDR2 SFDVKD come from the germline V gene. This CDR3 has 14 residues. The CDR3 nucleotides read TGTGCCACCGCCTCACAGGGGGCGCGGACTGAAGCTTTCTTT. Translated: CATASQGARTEAFF.

The chain recombines TRBV3-1 (or the pseudogene TRBV3-2) with TRBJ1-2; no clear D. The CDR3 runs to 12 residues. The V gene's germline CDR1 is LGHDT and CDR2 YNNKEL (reference sequence). Trimming pared 0 bases from V and 6 bases from J, leaving 5 bases between. CDR3 residues: CASSQELDGYTF. The CDR3 DNA reads as TGTGCCAGCAGCCAAGAATTAGATGGCTACACCTTC.

V is TRBV5-1 and J is TRBJ2-5; 13 bases map to TRBD2. The ends lost 4 bases at V and 5 bases at J; junction bases unmatched: 14. CDR3 length equals 18 residues. CDR1 is SGHRS, CDR2 YFSETQ, per germline. The CDR3 region has the DNA TGCGCCAGCAGCACCACTAGCGGGGGGGCTTTTGGAGAGGAGACCCAGTACTTC. Amino acids: CASSTTSGGAFGEETQYF.

The chain uses TRBV5-6 and TRBJ2-1; 7 bases fit TRBD2. V lost 0 bases and J lost 4; bases outside the gene matches: 4. The CDR3 loop spans 15 amino acids. Germline V gives CDR1 SGHDT, CDR2 YYEEEE. CDR3 nucleotides: TGTGCCAGCAGCTTGGGTGGCGGGGGTTACAATGAGCAGTTCTTC. Protein sequence: CASSLGGGGYNEQFF.

The V and J genes are TRBV6-4 and TRBJ1-2, with D unclear. CDR1 MRHNA and CDR2 SNTAGT come from the germline V gene. The CDR3 is 13 residues long. The ends were cut back, 3 bases at V and 7 bases at J, with 12 bases in the middle. Written as DNA, the CDR3 is TGTGCCAGCAGTGAGACGCCAGCGGCTGGCTACACCTTC. Translated, it gives CASSETPAAGYTF.

A remark on this clone: Mismatch with germline at one junction end may stem from a read error. This chain joins TRBV7-7 and TRBJ2-1; the match to TRBD2 covers 9 bases. Germline assignment: CDR1 SSHAT and CDR2 FNYEAQ (reference sequence). The CDR3 has 16 amino acids. DNA for the CDR3: TGTGCTAGCAGCTTAGTAGCGGGAGCCCCATACAATGAGCAGTTCTTC. Protein sequence: CASSLVAGAPYNEQFF. The variable domain in full, completed from reference TRBV7-7 and TRBJ2-1, reads GAGVSQSPRYKVTKRGQDVTLRCDPISSHATLYWYQQALGQGPEFLTYFNYEAQPDKSGLPSDRFSAERPEGSISTLTIQRTEQRDSAMYRCASSLVAGAPYNEQFFGPGTRLTVL.

This clone was observed a few times. V usage is TRBV10-3 and J usage is TRBJ1-2; the D gene is possibly TRBD1 (6 bases). The germline gives CDR1 ENHRY, CDR2 SYGVKD. The CDR3 contains 16 residues. V was pared by 0 bases and J by 4 bases, with 15 bases between. DNA for the CDR3: TGTGCCATCAGTGAGTCGAATACAGGGACCCTCTATGGCTACACCTTC. This codes for CAISESNTGTLYGYTF.

This chain connects TRBV6-5 to TRBJ2-7; 9 nucleotides match TRBD1. Germline V gene lookup returns CDR1 MNHEY and CDR2 SVGAGI. Germline trimming cut 2 bases from V and 6 bases from J; bases unmatched to any gene: 5. The CDR3 runs 14 residues. CDR3 region: CASSYGDRVVEQYF. The CDR3 DNA reads TGTGCCAGCAGTTACGGGGACAGGGTGGTCGAGCAGTACTTC.